This is a list of T cell receptor beta chains from one sample in a study of beta chain features in type 1 diabetes. TCRdb keeps only in-frame clones here, not all; method: immunoSEQ multiplex PCR. The profile covers about 620,000 clones, with about a sixth appearing a single time and about 0.097% taken by the ten largest. Sample: naive CD4+ T cells from blood. Receptor source: a man aged 18 to 29 in good health. The CDR3 runs from the conserved cysteine through the conserved F or W. D genes are given only for firm matches. The listing skips clone size in some rows; elsewhere it reads once, few, many or a size class.

>TRBV6-1|.|TRBJ2-7|.
TGTGCCAGCAAAGGGTTCTCCTACGAGCAGTACTTC
CASKGFSYEQYF
>TRBV7-9|TRBD1|TRBJ1-5|few
TGTGCCAGCAGCCCGGGACAGGGAACAAGCAATCAGCCCCAGCATTTT
CASSPGQGTSNQPQHF
>TRBV7-2|TRBD2|TRBJ2-4|few
TGTGCCAGCAGCTTACCCTTAGCGGGGGGGCCGTTAGCCAAAAACATTCAGTACTTC
CASSLPLAGGPLAKNIQYF
>TRBV28|TRBD2|TRBJ2-1|.
TGTGCCAGCAGTCTCGGACTAGCGGGAGTGAATGAGCAGTTCTTC
CASSLGLAGVNEQFF
>TRBV5-4|.|TRBJ1-2|.
TGTGCCAGCACTTTGGGTAGAAACAGATACTATGGCTACACCTTC
CASTLGRNRYYGYTF
>TRBV7-2|.|TRBJ1-1|few
TGTGCCAGCAGCTTGCTAGGGGTGGGCAAGTCAGCTTTCTTT
CASSLLGVGKSAFF
>TRBV15|.|TRBJ1-1|few
TGTGCCACCACCCACGGACGGAAAGAAGCTTTCTTT
CATTHGRKEAFF
>TRBV4-3|.|TRBJ2-7|.
TGCGCCAGCAGCCAAGGTACGATGGGGATCTCCTACGAGCAGTACTTC
CASSQGTMGISYEQYF
>TRBV28|.|TRBJ1-1|.
TGTGCCAGCAGCCTCACAGGGAACACTGAAGCTTTCTTT
CASSLTGNTEAFF
>TRBV6-5|TRBD1|TRBJ1-5|few
TGTGCCAGCAGTCGGCAGGGGGGCCAGCCCCAGCATTTT
CASSRQGGQPQHF
>TRBV6-5|TRBD2|TRBJ2-1|few
TGTGCCAGCAGAAGCGGGAGGGTCCCCTACAATGAGCAGTTCTTC
CASRSGRVPYNEQFF
>TRBV4-2|TRBD2|TRBJ2-7|.
TGTGCCAGTACACCGGGACTAGCCCCCTACGAGCAGTACTTC
CASTPGLAPYEQYF
>TRBV7-2|.|TRBJ2-1|.
TGTGCCAGCAGTCCAGGGTCGGGTTACAATGAGCAGTTCTTC
CASSPGSGYNEQFF
>TRBV6-1|.|TRBJ1-4|.
TGTGCCAGCAGCTCAGGACAGAGGAATGAAAAACTGTTTTTT
CASSSGQRNEKLFF
>TRBV19|.|TRBJ1-2|few
TGTGCCAGTAGTATCATTAGTACCGGGAGAAACTATGGCTACACCTTC
CASSIISTGRNYGYTF
>TRBV9|.|TRBJ2-3|few
TGTGCCAGCAGCGTTTCGGGGGCAGGCACAGATACGCAGTATTTT
CASSVSGAGTDTQYF
>TRBV10-3|TRBD1|TRBJ1-5|.
TGTGCCATCAGTGAGCGTGGAGGACAGGGGTATCAGCCCCAGCATTTT
CAISERGGQGYQPQHF
>TRBV14|.|TRBJ2-1|few
TGTGCCAGCAGCCAAGATCCGAGGCGAGAGCAGTTCTTC
CASSQDPRREQFF
>TRBV7-6|.|TRBJ1-4|.
TGTGCCAGCAGCTCTCCGTGGGGATTGGAAGAAAAACTGTTTTTT
CASSSPWGLEEKLFF
>TRBV5-4|.|TRBJ2-7|.
TGTGCCAGCAGCCCCCGGAGGGGGAGGGCGTCCTACGAGCAGTACTTC
CASSPRRGRASYEQYF
>TRBV5-1|.|TRBJ2-7|few
TGCGCCAGCAGCTTGGACATTGCCTACGAGCAGTACTTC
CASSLDIAYEQYF
>TRBV28|TRBD1|TRBJ2-5|few
TGTGCCAGCAGAAGGGACTCAGGACAGGGGGGCGAGACCCAGTACTTC
CASRRDSGQGGETQYF
>TRBV6-5|.|TRBJ1-5|.
TGTGCCAGCAGTTTTTCTACGGGGGGGAGTCAGCCCCAGCATTTT
CASSFSTGGSQPQHF
>TRBV9|.|TRBJ2-3|few
TGTGCCAGCAGCGCCCAGGGTGGAACAGATACGCAGTATTTT
CASSAQGGTDTQYF
>TRBV7-2|TRBD1|TRBJ2-7|few
TGTGCCAGCAGAGGGACAGGAACCTACGAGCAGTACTTC
CASRGTGTYEQYF
>TRBV7-9|TRBD1|TRBJ1-1|.
TGTGCCAGCAGCTTAGGGGCCAGGGGGCAACGGGGCACTGAAGCTTTCTTT
CASSLGARGQRGTEAFF
>TRBV6-6|.|TRBJ1-4|.
TGTGCCAGCAGTGTTTTTAACAGGGAGGGGAATGAAAAACTGTTTTTT
CASSVFNREGNEKLFF
>TRBV5-4|TRBD1|TRBJ2-7|.
TGTGCCAGCAGCTTGCCCGGACAGGGCTACGAGCAGTACTTC
CASSLPGQGYEQYF
>TRBV4-2|.|TRBJ1-1|.
TGTGCCAGCAGCCAAGATCCGGGGACTCGTCCGAACACTGAAGCTTTCTTT
CASSQDPGTRPNTEAFF
>TRBV27|.|TRBJ1-6|.
TGTGCCAGCAACTCAGACGGCTATTCACCCCTCCACTTT
CASNSDGYSPLHF
>TRBV4-3|.|TRBJ2-2|.
TGCGCCAGCAGCCAAGTCACGTTCGGGACCACGAACACCGGGGAGCTGTTTTTT
CASSQVTFGTTNTGELFF
>TRBV30|.|TRBJ1-1|few
TGTGCCGGAGCTCAGGCCATGAACACTGAAGCTTTCTTT
CAGAQAMNTEAFF
>TRBV4-2|.|TRBJ1-5|.
TGTGCCAGCAGCCAAGATTGGCGGAATCAGCCCCAGCATTTT
CASSQDWRNQPQHF
>TRBV7-9|.|TRBJ2-3|few
TGTGCCAGCAGCCAAAACCAGGGAAGTCAGTATTTT
CASSQNQGSQYF
>TRBV28|.|TRBJ2-5|.
TGTGCCAGCAGGTCGTTGGAGACCCAGTACTTC
CASRSLETQYF
>TRBV6-1|TRBD1|TRBJ2-7|.
TGTGCCAGCAGGGACAGGGGAAATGGGTACGAGCAGTACTTC
CASRDRGNGYEQYF
>TRBV11-2|TRBD1|TRBJ2-7|.
TGTGCCAGCAGGCAACAGGGGAGCGAGCAGTACTTC
CASRQQGSEQYF
>TRBV6-6|TRBD2|TRBJ2-7|.
TGTGCCAGCAGTGCCCCCGGGACTAGCGTTTACGAGCAGTACTTC
CASSAPGTSVYEQYF
>TRBV28|TRBD1|TRBJ2-7|few
TGTGCCAGCAGTGGACAGGTCCAAAGCGAGCAGTACTTC
CASSGQVQSEQYF
>TRBV18|TRBD2|TRBJ2-7|few
TGTGCCAGCTCGCAGGGACTAGGGAGGACCGGCTCCTACGAGCAGTACTTC
CASSQGLGRTGSYEQYF
>TRBV7-2|.|TRBJ2-6|few
TGTGCCAGCAGCCAAAGGGGGAACTCTGGGGCCAACGTCCTGACTTTC
CASSQRGNSGANVLTF
>TRBV9|TRBD1|TRBJ2-7|few
TGTGCCAGCAGCGCTCGGGACAGCTCCTACGAGCAGTACTTC
CASSARDSSYEQYF
>TRBV9|.|TRBJ2-7|.
TGTGCCAGCAGCGTAGCTTTTGAATTGGGGGAGCAGTACTTC
CASSVAFELGEQYF
>TRBV4-1|.|TRBJ1-5|.
TGCGCCAGCAGCCACCCGAGGGCAGGGAGCAATCAGCCCCAGCATTTT
CASSHPRAGSNQPQHF
>TRBV28|.|TRBJ1-5|few
TGTGCCAGCAGTTTGCCAAATTCAGGGCAGCCCCAGCATTTT
CASSLPNSGQPQHF
>TRBV7-3|TRBD2|TRBJ2-7|.
TGTGCCAGCAGCTTAGCCTTTGGCGGGGGCTCCTACGAGCAGTACTTC
CASSLAFGGGSYEQYF